Below, 24 T cell receptor beta chains from the same sample are listed, as sequenced in a study of blood T cells in healthy people across ages. Then a second PCR, running roughly 7 to 11 cycles, was carried out with a sample-barcoded 5' primer and a J-beta primer mix. TCRdb fed the 5' RACE reads into MiXCR, producing one record per CDR3 protein. This table holds over 1.5 million distinct CDR3 sequences, 49% found once. The source material was blood. Receptor source: a woman aged 40 to 50 in good health.

This clonotype appeared a single time. The CDR3 protein is CATSDPGQGAGGNQPQHF. DNA of the CDR3: TGTGCCACCAGTGACCCGGGACAGGGGGCGGGGGGCAATCAGCCCCAGCATTTT. The chain employs TRBV24-1 and TRBJ1-5; TRBD1 aligns across 12 bases. The CDR3 is 18 residues long. The trim removed 4 bases at V and 2 bases at J, leaving 8 bases unmatched. Germline V CDR1 and CDR2: KGHDR, SFDVKD.

The chain combines TRBV2 with TRBJ1-4, with D possibly TRBD1 on 5 matching bases. Between the trimmed V and J ends, which lost 8 bases and 4 bases, there was a span of 14 bases. Germline CDR1 is SNHLY and CDR2 is FYNNEI. The CDR3 sequence is 14 residues long. Written as DNA, the CDR3 is TGTGCCAGCGGGGCAGGACGGCTTAATGAAAAACTGTTTTTT. Its translation: CASGAGRLNEKLFF.

As concerns this clonotype: At one end, the junction sequence differs from germline, possibly due to a read error. The chain employs TRBV27 and TRBJ2-7; no firm D call. This CDR3 has 12 amino acids. CDR1 and CDR2 from the germline V gene are MNHEY and SMNVEV (reference sequence). The chain's CDR3 is CASSLKGGELYF. The CDR3 DNA follows: TGTGCCAGCAGTTTAAAGGGCGGTGAGCTGTACTTC.

This clonotype was seen once. The CDR3 DNA is TGCAGTGCCCCGCAGGTCCACGGGGAGACCCAGTACTTC. This sequence encodes CSAPQVHGETQYF. This chain uses TRBV20-1 with TRBJ2-5; D not certain. The CDR3 extends over 13 amino acids. Germline CDR1 is DFQATT and CDR2 is SNEGSKA (reference sequence). V dropped 6 bases and J dropped 5 bases, with 16 bases sitting between them.

The chain joins TRBV27 to TRBJ2-4; D tentatively fits TRBD1 or TRBD2 (6 bases each). The CDR3 extends over 14 amino acids. Per the germline V gene, CDR1 is MNHEY and CDR2 is SMNVEV (reference sequence). V dropped 5 bases and J dropped 15 bases, with 23 bases sitting between them. Written as DNA, the CDR3 is TGTGCCAGCAGTGTGCGGTGGGGGGCGTCAGGTTTGTACTTC. This translates into CASSVRWGASGLYF.

The chain recombines TRBV7-2 with TRBJ2-5; D remains ambiguous. V was clipped by 2 bases and J by 4 bases, with 11 bases between them. The CDR3 sequence is 14 residues long. In germline, CDR1 is SGHTA, CDR2 FQGNSA. The CDR3 coding sequence is TGTGCCAGCAGCTTAAGCTCTCCCGGAGAGACCCAGTACTTC. Its translation is CASSLSSPGETQYF.

The V call is TRBV7-2, the J call TRBJ2-5; TRBD1 matches 9 bases. With the DNA end fitting TRBJ2-7 better, the J assignment may be wrong. The CDR3 consists of 14 residues. CDR1 is SGHTA, CDR2 FQGNSA, per germline. The CDR3 coding sequence is TGTGCCAGCAGCAAAGACAGGGGGTGGGGCGAGCAGTACTTC. Its translation: CASSKDRGWGEQYF.

This clonotype was seen more than once but under ten times. The rearrangement joins TRBV4-3 to TRBJ2-3; either TRBD1 or TRBD2 may fit D (6 bases each). The CDR3 contains 16 residues. Germline V gene sequence: CDR1 LGHNA, CDR2 YSLEER. V dropped 4 bases and J dropped 4 bases, with 18 bases sitting between them. For the CDR3, the DNA is TGCGCCAGCAGCCCAGACGAGGGGGGATCTTCAGATACGCAGTATTTT. Residues: CASSPDEGGSSDTQYF.

In its sample, this clonotype was seen a few times. The chain is built from TRBV12-3 or TRBV12-4 and TRBJ1-2, with D tentatively TRBD1 (5 bases). V lost 4 bases and J 8 bases, leaving 14 bases between the germline ends. The CDR3 runs to 13 residues. CDR3 amino acids: CASSSGGSGGYTF. The CDR3 DNA is TGTGCCAGCAGTTCCGGGGGGTCGGGAGGCTACACCTTC.

The rearrangement joins TRBV11-2 to TRBJ2-5; the D gene is possibly TRBD1 (5 bases). V lost 1 base to trimming and J lost 5 bases, with 14 bases between them. From germline, CDR1 is SGHAT and CDR2 FQNNGV. The CDR3 has 15 amino acids. CDR3 nucleotide sequence: TGTGCCAGCAGCTTAGTTTTAGGGGTCCGGGAGACCCAGTACTTC. Its translation: CASSLVLGVRETQYF.

This chain connects TRBV29-1 to TRBJ2-1, with no clear D. CDR3 size: 10 residues. CDR1 and CDR2 (germline): SQVTM, ANQGSEA. V was pared by 4 bases and J by 9 bases, with 7 bases between. In DNA, the CDR3 is TGCAGCGTTGCAATTATTGAGCAGTTCTTC. Its protein product is CSVAIIEQFF.

V and J are TRBV20-1 and TRBJ1-2, with 9 positions matching TRBD1. The CDR3 totals 16 residues. Germline CDR1 and CDR2: DFQATT and SNEGSKA (reference sequence). J lost 7 bases, V lost 6 bases, and 18 bases had no gene match. CDR3 bases: TGCAGTGCCATAACACCGGGACAGGGTAGTCGCCCTGGCTACACCTTC. Its translation: CSAITPGQGSRPGYTF.

Worth noting for this clonotype: The junction does not match germline at one end; this may be a read error. V usage is TRBV6-5 and J usage is TRBJ2-4, with 9 bases fitting TRBD1. The J call may not be correct, given that the DNA end is closer to TRBJ2-5. There are 15 residues in the CDR3. Germline values: CDR1 MNHEY, CDR2 SVGAGI. The CDR3 coding sequence is TGTGCCAACAGTTCTTATGAGACAGGGGGAGAGACCCAGTACTTC. As protein: CANSSYETGGETQYF.

The rearrangement joins TRBV4-3 to TRBJ2-7; tentatively, D is TRBD2 (6 bases). Germline CDR1 LGHNA, CDR2 YSLEER. This CDR3 has 14 residues. Trimming pared 3 bases from V and 3 bases from J, leaving 12 bases between. CDR3 sequence reads: CASSQGSGGYEQYF. Here the CDR3 DNA reads TGCGCCAGCAGCCAGGGATCCGGGGGCTACGAGCAGTACTTC.

The chain combines TRBV25-1 with TRBJ2-5; TRBD2 matches 11 bases. Germline V gives CDR1 MGHDK, CDR2 SYGVNS. This CDR3 has 15 amino acids. The junction had 10 bases not matched to a gene; V was cut back by 2 bases and J by 11 bases. The CDR3 DNA reads TGTGCCAGCAGTGAACATACTAGCGGGGGTAAGGAGCAGTACTTC. Its translation is CASSEHTSGGKEQYF.

The chain combines TRBV6-5 with TRBJ2-7, with D unclear. Germline CDR1 is MNHEY and CDR2 is SVGAGI. Deletions cut 6 bases from V and 1 base from J, with 16 bases between. The CDR3 extends over 15 amino acids. CDR3 protein: CASSSPLGWSYEQYF. The CDR3 coding sequence is TGTGCCAGCAGCTCCCCTTTGGGATGGTCCTACGAGCAGTACTTC.

On this clonotype itself: A read error may produce the germline difference seen at one junction end. The gene calls are TRBV6-5 and TRBJ2-5, with unresolved D. CDR1 MNHEY and CDR2 SVGAGI come from the germline V gene. This CDR3 contains 12 residues. CDR3 sequence: CASGYPPETQYF. The CDR3 DNA follows: TGTGCCAGCGGTTACCCCCCAGAGACCCAGTACTTC.

V usage is TRBV15 and J usage is TRBJ2-1; 11 bases are a match to TRBD2. The CDR3 runs to 18 residues. The ends lost 6 bases at V and 5 bases at J; junction bases unmatched: 15. Per germline, CDR1 LNHNV and CDR2 YYDKDF (reference sequence). CDR3 coding DNA: TGTGCCACCAGTGACCCGCTAGCGGGGGGCCGATTCCACAATGAGCAGTTCTTC. Translation: CATSDPLAGGRFHNEQFF.

The chain carries TRBV7-9 and TRBJ1-1; TRBD1 might be the D (5 bases). The V end was cut by 8 bases, the J end by 3 bases, with 13 bases between. The CDR3 covers 13 residues. The germline gives CDR1 SEHNR, CDR2 FQNEAQ (reference sequence). The chain's CDR3 is CASQWTTDTEAFF. CDR3 DNA sequence: TGTGCCAGCCAATGGACAACCGACACTGAAGCTTTCTTT. Supplemented by reference TRBV7-9 and TRBJ1-1, the full variable domain reads DTGVSQNPRHKITKRGQNVTFRCDPISEHNRLYWYRQTLGQGPEFLTYFQNEAQLEKSRLLSDRFSAERPKGSFSTLEIQRTEQGDSAMYLCASQWTTDTEAFFGQGTRLTVV.

This chain connects TRBV18 to TRBJ1-4, with D perhaps matching TRBD1 (5 bases). The CDR3 is 16 amino acids. Germline loops: CDR1 KGHSH, CDR2 LQKENI. Trimming cost V 0 bases and J 0 bases, with 8 bases left between them. CDR3 sequence: CASSPPGVATNEKLFF. DNA for the CDR3: TGTGCCAGCTCACCACCGGGGGTTGCAACTAATGAAAAACTGTTTTTT.

The chain is built from TRBV7-9 and TRBJ2-3, with TRBD2 matching over 14 bases. The germline gives CDR1 SEHNR, CDR2 FQNEAQ (reference sequence). V dropped 4 bases and J dropped 4; count of bases not matched to a gene: 7. The CDR3 consists of 17 residues. CDR3 bases: TGTGCCAGCAGCTCGGGACTAGCGGGGGCCCAGGCAGATACGCAGTATTTT. Translation gives CASSSGLAGAQADTQYF.

The CDR3: CASSAPLAGYNEQFF. For the CDR3, the DNA is TGTGCCAGCAGCGCCCCACTAGCGGGCTACAATGAGCAGTTCTTC. The chain employs TRBV12-3 or TRBV12-4 and TRBJ2-1; 9 nucleotides line up with TRBD2. Unmatched junction bases numbered 6, after V lost 6 bases and J lost 3 bases. This CDR3 comprises 15 residues.

This clonotype was recorded only once. This rearrangement joins TRBV20-1 to TRBJ1-1, with 7 nucleotides matching TRBD1. The junction had 6 bases not matched to a gene; V was cut back by 3 bases and J by 2 bases. Germline CDR1 and CDR2: DFQATT and SNEGSKA (reference sequence). CDR3 length: 14 amino acids. CDR3 bases: TGCAGTGCTAGGTCCGGGACAGCCAACACTGAAGCTTTCTTT. Protein product: CSARSGTANTEAFF.

The chain has TRBV5-1 and TRBJ1-4, with a tentative D call TRBD1 (6 bases). Germline values: CDR1 SGHRS, CDR2 YFSETQ. This CDR3 is built from 14 residues. The V end lost 0 bases, the J end lost 11 bases, and 14 bases lay between the germline ends. In nucleotides, the CDR3 is TGCGCCAGCAGCTTGGCTGGGGGCGGGCATAAACTGTTTTTT. This encodes CASSLAGGGHKLFF. The whole variable domain, remainder taken from reference TRBV5-1 and TRBJ1-4, is KAGVTQTPRYLIKTRGQQVTLSCSPISGHRSVSWYQQTPGQGLQFLFEYFSETQRNKGNFPGRFSGRQFSNSRSEMNVSTLELGDSALYLCASSLAGGGHKLFFGSGTQLSVL.